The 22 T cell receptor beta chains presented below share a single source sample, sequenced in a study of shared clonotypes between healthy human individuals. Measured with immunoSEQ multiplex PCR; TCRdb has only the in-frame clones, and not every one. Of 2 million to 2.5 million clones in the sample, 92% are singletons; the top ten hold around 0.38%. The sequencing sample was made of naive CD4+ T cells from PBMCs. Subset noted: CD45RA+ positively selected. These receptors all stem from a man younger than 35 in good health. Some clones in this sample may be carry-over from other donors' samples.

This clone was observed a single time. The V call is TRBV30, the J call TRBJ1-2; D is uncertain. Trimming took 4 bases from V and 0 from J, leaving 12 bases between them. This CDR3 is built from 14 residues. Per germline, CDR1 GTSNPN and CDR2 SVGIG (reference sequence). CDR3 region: CAWIPRPANYGYTF. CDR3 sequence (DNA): TGTGCCTGGATCCCCAGGCCGGCTAACTATGGCTACACCTTC.

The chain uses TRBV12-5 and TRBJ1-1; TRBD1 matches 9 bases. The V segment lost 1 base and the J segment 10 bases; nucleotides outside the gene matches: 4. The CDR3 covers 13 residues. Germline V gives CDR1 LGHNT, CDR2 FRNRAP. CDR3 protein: CASGLDGTGPAFF. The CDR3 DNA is TGTGCTAGTGGTTTGGACGGGACAGGGCCAGCTTTCTTT.

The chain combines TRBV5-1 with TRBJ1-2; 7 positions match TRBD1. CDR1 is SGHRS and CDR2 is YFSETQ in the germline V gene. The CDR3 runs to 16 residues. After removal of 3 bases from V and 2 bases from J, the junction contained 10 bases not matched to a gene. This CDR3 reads CASSYDRVGGNYGYTF. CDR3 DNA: TGCGCCAGCAGCTATGACAGGGTGGGTGGCAACTATGGCTACACCTTC.

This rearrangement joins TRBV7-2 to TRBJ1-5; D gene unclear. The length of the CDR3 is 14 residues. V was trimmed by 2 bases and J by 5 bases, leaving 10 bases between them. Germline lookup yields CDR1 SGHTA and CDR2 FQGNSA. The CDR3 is CASSLQAIHQPQHF. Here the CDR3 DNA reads TGTGCCAGCAGCTTACAGGCAATCCATCAGCCCCAGCATTTT.

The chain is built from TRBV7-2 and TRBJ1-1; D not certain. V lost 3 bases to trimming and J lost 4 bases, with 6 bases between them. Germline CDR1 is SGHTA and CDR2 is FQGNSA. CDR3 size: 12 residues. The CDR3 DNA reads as TGTGCCAGCAGCTTCAGGACCACTGAAGCTTTCTTT. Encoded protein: CASSFRTTEAFF.

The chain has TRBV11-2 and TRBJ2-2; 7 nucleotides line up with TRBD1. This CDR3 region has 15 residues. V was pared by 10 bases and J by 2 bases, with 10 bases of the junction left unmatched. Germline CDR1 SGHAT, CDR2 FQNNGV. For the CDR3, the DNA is TGTGCCACCATTCAAGGGGACAGAAACACCGGGGAGCTGTTTTTT. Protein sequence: CATIQGDRNTGELFF.

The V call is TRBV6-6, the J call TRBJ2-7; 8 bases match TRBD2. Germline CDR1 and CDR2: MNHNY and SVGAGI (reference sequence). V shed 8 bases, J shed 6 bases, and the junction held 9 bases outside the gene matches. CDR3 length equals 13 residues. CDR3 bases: TGTGCCAGCGGAGGCCGGGAGGGCCGCGAGCAGTACTTC. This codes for CASGGREGREQYF.

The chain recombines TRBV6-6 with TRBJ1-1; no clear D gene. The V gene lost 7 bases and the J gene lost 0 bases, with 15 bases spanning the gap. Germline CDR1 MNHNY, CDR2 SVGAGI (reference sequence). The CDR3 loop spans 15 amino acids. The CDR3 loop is CASIPAPYMNTEAFF. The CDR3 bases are TGTGCCAGCATCCCTGCACCATACATGAACACTGAAGCTTTCTTT.

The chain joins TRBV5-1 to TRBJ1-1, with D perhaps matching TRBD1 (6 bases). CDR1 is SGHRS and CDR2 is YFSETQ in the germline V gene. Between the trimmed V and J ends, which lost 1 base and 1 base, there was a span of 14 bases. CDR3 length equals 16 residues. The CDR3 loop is CASSLSFGTRNTEAFF. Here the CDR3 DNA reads TGCGCCAGCAGCTTGTCCTTTGGGACACGGAACACTGAAGCTTTCTTT.

The chain's CDR3 is CASRGSGSETQYF. The CDR3 nucleotides are TGTGCCAGCAGGGGCTCGGGGTCCGAGACCCAGTACTTC. The rearrangement joins TRBV6-1 to TRBJ2-5; D is perhaps TRBD2 (5 bases). The CDR3 totals 13 residues. V gave up 6 bases and J gave up 5 bases, with 13 bases separating them. Germline-derived CDR1 and CDR2 are MNHNS and SASEGT.

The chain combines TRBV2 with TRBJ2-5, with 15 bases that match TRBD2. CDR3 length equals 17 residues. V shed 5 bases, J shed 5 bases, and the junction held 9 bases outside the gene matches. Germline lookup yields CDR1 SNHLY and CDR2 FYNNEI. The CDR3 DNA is TGTGCCAGCAGTCTCACTGGGACTAGCGGGAGGTCGGAGACCCAGTACTTC. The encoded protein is CASSLTGTSGRSETQYF.

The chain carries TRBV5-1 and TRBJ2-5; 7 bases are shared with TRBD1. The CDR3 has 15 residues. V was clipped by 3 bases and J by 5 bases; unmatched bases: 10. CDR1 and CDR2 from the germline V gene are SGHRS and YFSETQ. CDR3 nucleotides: TGCGCCAGCAGCTCGTTGACAGGGAGTAAGGAGACCCAGTACTTC. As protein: CASSSLTGSKETQYF.

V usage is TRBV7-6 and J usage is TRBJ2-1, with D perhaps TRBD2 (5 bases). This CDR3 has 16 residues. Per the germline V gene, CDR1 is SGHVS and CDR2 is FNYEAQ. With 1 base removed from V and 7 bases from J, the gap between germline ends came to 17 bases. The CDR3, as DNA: TGTGCCAGCAGCTTAGTTTCCGCTAGCCCGGGGAATGAGCAGTTCTTC. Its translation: CASSLVSASPGNEQFF.

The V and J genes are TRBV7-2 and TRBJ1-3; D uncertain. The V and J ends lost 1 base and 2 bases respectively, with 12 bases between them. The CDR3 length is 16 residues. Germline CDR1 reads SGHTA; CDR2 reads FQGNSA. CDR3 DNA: TGTGCCAGCAGCTTAGATGTCGGGAGACCTGGAAACACCATATATTTT. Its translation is CASSLDVGRPGNTIYF.

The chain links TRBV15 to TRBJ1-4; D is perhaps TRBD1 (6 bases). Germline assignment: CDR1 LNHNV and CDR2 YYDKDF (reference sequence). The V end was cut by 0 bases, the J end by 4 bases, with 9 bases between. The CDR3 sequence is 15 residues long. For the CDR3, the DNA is TGTGCCACCAGCAGAGATCGACAGGTTAATGAAAAACTGTTTTTT. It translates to CATSRDRQVNEKLFF.

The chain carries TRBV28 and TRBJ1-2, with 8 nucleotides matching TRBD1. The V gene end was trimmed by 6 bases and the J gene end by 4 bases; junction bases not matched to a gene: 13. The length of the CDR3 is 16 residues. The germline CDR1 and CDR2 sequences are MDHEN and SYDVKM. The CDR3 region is CASSRQDRGLFYGYTF. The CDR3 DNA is TGTGCCAGCAGCCGCCAAGACAGGGGACTTTTCTATGGCTACACCTTC.

This CDR3 reads CASRRTGIHQPQHF. Written as DNA, the CDR3 is TGTGCCAGCAGGCGCACAGGGATTCATCAGCCCCAGCATTTT. The rearrangement joins TRBV2 to TRBJ1-5; D is possibly TRBD1 (6 bases). Germline assignment: CDR1 SNHLY and CDR2 FYNNEI. The CDR3 covers 14 residues. V dropped 6 bases and J dropped 5 bases, with 14 bases sitting between them.

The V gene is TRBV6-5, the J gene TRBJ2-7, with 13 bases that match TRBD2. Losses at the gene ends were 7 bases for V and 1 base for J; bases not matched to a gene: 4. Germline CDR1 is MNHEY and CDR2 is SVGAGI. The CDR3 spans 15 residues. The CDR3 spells CASTRLAGGSYEQYF. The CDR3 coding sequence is TGTGCCAGCACTCGACTAGCGGGAGGTTCCTACGAGCAGTACTTC.

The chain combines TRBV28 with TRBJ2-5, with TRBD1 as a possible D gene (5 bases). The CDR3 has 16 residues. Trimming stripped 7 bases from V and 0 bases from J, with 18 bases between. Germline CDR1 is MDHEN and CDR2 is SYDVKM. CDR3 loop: CASTSQGEGDQETQYF. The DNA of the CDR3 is TGTGCCAGCACTTCGCAAGGGGAAGGGGACCAAGAGACCCAGTACTTC.

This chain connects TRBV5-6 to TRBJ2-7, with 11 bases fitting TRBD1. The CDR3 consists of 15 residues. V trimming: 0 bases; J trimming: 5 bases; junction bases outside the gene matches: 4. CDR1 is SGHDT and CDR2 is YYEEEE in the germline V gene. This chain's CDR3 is CASSLVGQGAHEQYF. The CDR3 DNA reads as TGTGCCAGCAGCTTGGTTGGACAGGGGGCCCACGAGCAGTACTTC. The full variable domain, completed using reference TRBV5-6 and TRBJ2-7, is DAGVTQSPTHLIKTRGQQVTLRCSPKSGHDTVSWYQQALGQGPQFIFQYYEEEERQRGNFPDRFSGHQFPNYSSELNVNALLLGDSALYLCASSLVGQGAHEQYFGPGTRLTVT.

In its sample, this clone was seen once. CDR3 protein: CASSYFSGAATNEQFF. CDR3 nucleotides: TGTGCCAGCAGTTACTTTAGCGGGGCCGCCACGAATGAGCAGTTCTTC. This chain links TRBV6-5 with TRBJ2-1, with 8 bases that match TRBD2. After removal of 1 base from V and 7 bases from J, the junction contained 9 bases not matched to a gene. The CDR3 is made up of 16 amino acids. CDR1 and CDR2 from the germline V gene are MNHEY and SVGAGI.

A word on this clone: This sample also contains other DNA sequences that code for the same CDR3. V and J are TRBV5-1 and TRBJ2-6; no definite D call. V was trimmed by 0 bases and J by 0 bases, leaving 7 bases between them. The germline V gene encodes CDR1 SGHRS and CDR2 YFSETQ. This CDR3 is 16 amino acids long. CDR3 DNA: TGCGCCAGCAGCTTGGGGCTAAACTCTGGGGCCAACGTCCTGACTTTC. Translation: CASSLGLNSGANVLTF.